The next 20 T cell receptor beta chains were all read from a single sample in a study of T cells in Graves' hyperthyroidism and ophthalmopathy. TCR beta CDR3 regions were amplified from RNA. The HTBI primer set was used in a first-round RT-PCR of the TCR CDR3. TCRdb fed the multiplex PCR reads into MiXCR, producing one record per CDR3 protein. The sample shows about 770,000 distinct CDR3 sequences, around 19% of them seen only once. Sequencing input: blood. These receptor sequences come from a woman between 45 and 60 years old with Graves' hyperthyroidism that later progressed to Graves' ophthalmopathy.

A remark on this clonotype: A read error is possible here, since a much larger clone lies one base away. The chain couples TRBV20-1 to TRBJ2-2; either TRBD1 or TRBD2 may supply D (7 bases each). Looked up from germline, CDR1 is DFQATT and CDR2 is SNEGSKA (reference sequence). The CDR3 covers 17 residues. V was shortened by 1 base and J by 1 base, with 16 bases between the two germline ends. CDR3 coding DNA: TGCAGTGCTAGAGGTGCAGGGGGGGCCTTGAACACCGGGGAGCTGTTTTTT. Amino acid sequence: CSARGAGGALNTGELFF.

For the CDR3, the DNA is TGTGCCAGCAGTGATTCGGGGTCGGTTAACACTGAAGCTTTCTTT. Translation gives CASSDSGSVNTEAFF. The chain combines TRBV6-1 with TRBJ1-1, with no clear D. CDR3 length: 15 amino acids. Per germline, CDR1 MNHNS and CDR2 SASEGT. V lost 3 bases and J 2 bases, leaving 13 bases between the germline ends.

This clonotype has a count of ten or more. This chain connects TRBV6-1 to TRBJ1-5; D might be TRBD1 (6 bases). The CDR3 is made up of 14 amino acids. In germline, CDR1 is MNHNS, CDR2 SASEGT. The germline V and J ends were trimmed by 7 bases and 6 bases, with 16 bases remaining between them. Here the CDR3 reads CASNTGRVVQPQHF. The CDR3 DNA follows: TGTGCCAGCAATACAGGGCGGGTCGTTCAGCCCCAGCATTTT.

This clonotype turned up a few times. J is TRBJ1-5 and V is TRBV27; D is unresolved. This CDR3 spans 13 amino acids. Germline-derived CDR1 and CDR2 are MNHEY and SMNVEV (reference sequence). The ends were cut back, 1 base at V and 5 bases at J, with 6 bases in the middle. This CDR3 is CASSLLGHQPQHF. In nucleotides, the CDR3 is TGTGCCAGCAGTTTATTAGGTCATCAGCCCCAGCATTTT.

This clonotype was counted ten times or more. This chain joins TRBV30 and TRBJ1-4; D might be TRBD1 (5 bases). Trimming removed 0 bases at V and 0 bases at J, with 5 bases between. Germline CDR1 is GTSNPN and CDR2 is SVGIG (reference sequence). This CDR3 region has 14 residues. In nucleotides, the CDR3 is TGTGCCTGGAGTGTACAGGCAACTAATGAAAAACTGTTTTTT. Protein sequence: CAWSVQATNEKLFF.

This clonotype was observed a handful of times. The chain employs TRBV24-1 and TRBJ1-1; no reliable D call. This CDR3 has 13 amino acids. V was pared by 4 bases and J by 3 bases, with 8 bases between. Germline values: CDR1 KGHDR, CDR2 SFDVKD. CDR3: CATSDPWDTEAFF. The CDR3 DNA follows: TGTGCCACCAGTGACCCCTGGGACACTGAAGCTTTCTTT.

This rearrangement joins TRBV10-3 to TRBJ1-4; D perhaps matches TRBD1 (5 bases). This CDR3 has 15 amino acids. V gave up 8 bases and J gave up 0 bases, with 13 bases separating them. Germline V CDR1 and CDR2: ENHRY, SYGVKD. CDR3 in amino acids: CAISGGIATNEKLFF. CDR3 bases: TGTGCCATCTCTGGGGGGATAGCAACTAATGAAAAACTGTTTTTT.

CDR3 loop: CASSLVTVGAEAFF. CDR3 in DNA: TGTGCCAGCAGCTTAGTAACCGTGGGGGCTGAAGCTTTCTTT. The chain employs TRBV7-9 and TRBJ1-1, with a possible D match to TRBD1 (5 bases). Germline CDR1 and CDR2: SEHNR and FQNEAQ (reference sequence). The CDR3 is made up of 14 amino acids. V lost 1 base, J lost 6 bases, and 12 bases lay in between.

The J gene is TRBJ1-2, the V gene TRBV4-2; 7 bases agree with TRBD1. V gave up 2 bases and J gave up 4 bases; unmatched junction bases: 7. The CDR3 has 15 residues. Germline V gene data show CDR1 as LGHNA and CDR2 as YNFKEQ. CDR3 protein: CASSQQTGALYGYTF. The CDR3 DNA sequence: TGTGCCAGCAGCCAACAAACAGGGGCTCTCTATGGCTACACCTTC.

This clonotype was picked up many times. The CDR3 nucleotides are TGTGCCAGCAGCCGATTAGCGGGCCTGTCCTACAATGAGCAGTTCTTC. Residues: CASSRLAGLSYNEQFF. The gene calls are TRBV7-8 and TRBJ2-1; TRBD2 matches at 7 bases. V was pared by 5 bases and J by 1 base, with 8 bases of the junction left unmatched. From germline, CDR1 is SGHVS and CDR2 FQNEAQ. This CDR3 has 16 amino acids.

This clonotype was observed at least ten times. This rearrangement joins TRBV20-1 to TRBJ2-3; 13 nucleotides line up with TRBD2. Germline V gene data show CDR1 as DFQATT and CDR2 as SNEGSKA (reference sequence). Trimming took 0 bases from V and 5 from J; bases not matched to a gene: 5. This CDR3 is built from 16 residues. As DNA, the CDR3 is TGCAGTGCTAGAGAGCGGACTAGCGGGGGAGGAGATACGCAGTATTTT. This encodes CSARERTSGGGDTQYF.

This clonotype turned up a few times. A much larger clone lies one base from this, so it may be a read error. The chain combines TRBV12-3 or TRBV12-4 with TRBJ1-1; D gene uncertain. The CDR3 totals 14 residues. CDR3 amino acids: CASSFKGRNIEAFF. The CDR3 DNA reads TGTGCCAGCAGTTTCAAGGGTAGGAACATTGAAGCTTTCTTT.

The chain carries TRBV7-9 and TRBJ2-5, with no clear D. Germline V gene data show CDR1 as SEHNR and CDR2 as FQNEAQ (reference sequence). The length of the CDR3 is 15 residues. V was cut by 1 base and J by 4 bases, with 13 bases left in between. This CDR3 is CASSLERPQTETQYF. CDR3 bases: TGTGCCAGCAGCTTAGAGCGCCCCCAGACAGAGACCCAGTACTTC.

J is TRBJ1-5 and V is TRBV20-1, with unresolved D. Germline assignment: CDR1 DFQATT and CDR2 SNEGSKA (reference sequence). The CDR3 spans 13 residues. Trimming took off 5 bases at V and 5 bases at J, with 13 bases between the two ends. The CDR3 coding sequence is TGCAGTGCTCCACCCAACCAGTATCAGCCCCAGCATTTT. Translated: CSAPPNQYQPQHF.

This clonotype was detected a few times. The rearrangement uses TRBV3-1 and TRBJ2-7; 9 nucleotides agree with TRBD1. V lost 5 bases to trimming and J lost 9 bases; unmatched junction nucleotides: 11. In germline, CDR1 is LGHDT, CDR2 YNNKEL (reference sequence). The CDR3 contains 14 residues. The CDR3 bases are TGTGCCAGCAGCTGGGACAGGGACGGACGCGGGCAGTACTTC. Translated: CASSWDRDGRGQYF.

There are a few counts of this clonotype. The chain employs TRBV7-9 and TRBJ2-7; 9 bases are a match to TRBD1. The CDR3 extends over 15 amino acids. With V trimmed by 4 bases and J by 4 bases, 8 bases remained unmatched. Germline V gene data show CDR1 as SEHNR and CDR2 as FQNEAQ (reference sequence). The CDR3 DNA is TGTGCCAGCAGCTCGGGACAGGGTGTTTGGTACGAGCAGTACTTC. Protein product: CASSSGQGVWYEQYF.

This sequence joins TRBV29-1 and TRBJ1-2, with TRBD1 as a possible D gene (5 bases). Germline values: CDR1 SQVTM, CDR2 ANQGSEA. CDR3 length: 16 residues. V was shortened by 0 bases and J by 2 bases, with 16 bases between the two germline ends. This CDR3 reads CSVEEWGRYGNYGYTF. The CDR3 nucleotides read TGCAGCGTTGAAGAGTGGGGCCGATACGGAAACTATGGCTACACCTTC. Together with reference TRBV29-1 and TRBJ1-2, the CDR3 gives the full variable domain: SAVISQKPSRDICQRGTSLTIQCQVDSQVTMMFWYRQQPGQSLTLIATANQGSEATYESGFVIDKFPISRPNLTFSTLTVSNMSPEDSSIYLCSVEEWGRYGNYGYTFGSGTRLTVV.

The chain is built from TRBV7-6 and TRBJ2-2; D not certain. CDR3 length: 14 residues. V lost 2 bases to trimming and J lost 2 bases, with 6 bases between them. Germline CDR1 is SGHVS and CDR2 is FNYEAQ. The CDR3 DNA sequence: TGTGCCAGCAGCTTATACACTAACACCGGGGAGCTGTTTTTT. It yields the protein CASSLYTNTGELFF.

This clonotype was counted between two and nine times. J is TRBJ1-4 and V is TRBV10-3; D is perhaps TRBD1 (6 bases). Per the germline V gene, CDR1 is ENHRY and CDR2 is SYGVKD. Between the trimmed V and J ends, which lost 8 bases and 8 bases, there was a span of 15 bases. This CDR3 has 13 amino acids. In nucleotides, the CDR3 is TGTGCCATCCGGGACAAAGCCGTGGAAAAACTGTTTTTT. This translates into CAIRDKAVEKLFF.

In its sample, this clonotype was seen a few times. This sequence joins TRBV14 and TRBJ2-3; no reliable D call. This CDR3 has 13 amino acids. In germline, CDR1 is SGHDN, CDR2 FVKESK. V lost 4 bases to trimming and J lost 4 bases, with 9 bases between them. CDR3 sequence reads: CASSPFPADTQYF. CDR3 nucleotide sequence: TGTGCCAGCAGCCCTTTCCCCGCAGATACGCAGTATTTT.